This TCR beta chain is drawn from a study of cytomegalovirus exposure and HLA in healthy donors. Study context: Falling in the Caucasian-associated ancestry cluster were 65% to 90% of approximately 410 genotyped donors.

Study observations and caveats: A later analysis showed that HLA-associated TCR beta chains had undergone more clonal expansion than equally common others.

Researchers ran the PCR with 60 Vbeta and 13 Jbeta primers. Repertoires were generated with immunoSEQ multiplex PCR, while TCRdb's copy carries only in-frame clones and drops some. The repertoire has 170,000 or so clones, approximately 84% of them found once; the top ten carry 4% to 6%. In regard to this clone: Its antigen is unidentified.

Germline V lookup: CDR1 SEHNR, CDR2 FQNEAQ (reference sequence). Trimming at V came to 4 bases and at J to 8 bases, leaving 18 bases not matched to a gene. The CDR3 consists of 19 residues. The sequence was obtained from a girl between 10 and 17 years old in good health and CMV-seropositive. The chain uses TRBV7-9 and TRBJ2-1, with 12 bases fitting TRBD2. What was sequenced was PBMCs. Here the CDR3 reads CASSSNSLTLAGGQHEQFF. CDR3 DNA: TGTGCCAGCAGCTCCAACTCTCTAACTCTAGCGGGGGGGCAGCATGAGCAGTTCTTC. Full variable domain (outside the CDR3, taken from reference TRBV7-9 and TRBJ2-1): DTGVSQNPRHKITKRGQNVTFRCDPISEHNRLYWYRQTLGQGPEFLTYFQNEAQLEKSRLLSDRFSAERPKGSFSTLEIQRTEQGDSAMYLCASSSNSLTLAGGQHEQFFGPGTRLTVL.